The clone carrying this T cell receptor beta chain was counted at least ten times. This record comes from a study of molecular identifiers for immune sequencing clone quantification. Study at large: Four of five RNA aliquots from approximately 20,000 or 100,000 naive CD8 T cells were sequenced.

MiXCR, run by TCRdb on the PCR reads, gives a single entry per CDR3 protein. The sample lists just under 650,000 distinct CDR3 sequences; 20% were seen once. Germline CDR1 SEHNR, CDR2 FQNEAQ (reference sequence). The CDR3 is made up of 15 amino acids. Trimming left V 8 bases short and J 3 bases short, with 14 bases between. Sorted cell numbers of roughly 17,000 to 1,000,000, with 10%, 30% or 50% RNA, served as input for naive CD8 libraries. Sorting isolated naive CD8 T cells as CD8+CD4-CCR7+CD45RA+ events. The sample consisted of naive CD8+ T cells from blood, with Jurkat cell RNA spiked in. Indicated subset: FACS-sorted CD8+CD4-CCR7+CD45RA+ naive T cells. V gene TRBV7-9 combines with J gene TRBJ1-6, with D possibly TRBD1 on 6 matching bases. This sequence was found in a human donor in good health. Some libraries in this study had Jurkat cell RNA spiked in. The CDR3 region has the DNA TGTGCCAGCCACCCTATGACAGGCTATAATTCACCCCTCCACTTT. As protein: CASHPMTGYNSPLHF.